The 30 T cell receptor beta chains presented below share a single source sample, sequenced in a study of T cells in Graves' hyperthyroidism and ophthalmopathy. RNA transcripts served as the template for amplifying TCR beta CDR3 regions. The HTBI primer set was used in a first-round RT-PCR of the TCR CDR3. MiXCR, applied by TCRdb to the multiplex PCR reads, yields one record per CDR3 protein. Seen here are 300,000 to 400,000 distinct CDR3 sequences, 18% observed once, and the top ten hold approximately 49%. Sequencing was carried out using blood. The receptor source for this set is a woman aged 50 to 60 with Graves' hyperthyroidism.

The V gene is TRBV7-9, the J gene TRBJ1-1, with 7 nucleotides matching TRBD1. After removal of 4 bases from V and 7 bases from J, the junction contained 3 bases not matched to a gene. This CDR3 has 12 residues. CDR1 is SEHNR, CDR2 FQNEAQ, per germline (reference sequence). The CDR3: CASSSYRGEAFF. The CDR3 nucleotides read TGTGCCAGCAGCTCTTACAGGGGTGAAGCTTTCTTT.

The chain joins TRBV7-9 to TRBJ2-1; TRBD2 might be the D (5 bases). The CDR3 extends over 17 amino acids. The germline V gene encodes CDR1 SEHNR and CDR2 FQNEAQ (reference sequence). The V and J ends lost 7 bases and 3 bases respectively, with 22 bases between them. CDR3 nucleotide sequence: TGTGCCAGCACCCCCGGTGGTAGTAGCGATCACTACAATGAGCAGTTCTTC. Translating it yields CASTPGGSSDHYNEQFF.

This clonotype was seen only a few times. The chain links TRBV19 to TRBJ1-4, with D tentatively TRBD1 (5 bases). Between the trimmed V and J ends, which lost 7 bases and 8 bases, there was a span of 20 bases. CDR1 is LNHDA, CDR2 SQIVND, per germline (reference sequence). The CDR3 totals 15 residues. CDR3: CASTSGTLFGEKLFF. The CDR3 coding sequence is TGTGCCAGTACCTCCGGGACGTTGTTTGGAGAAAAACTGTTTTTT. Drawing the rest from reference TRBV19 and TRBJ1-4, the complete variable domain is DGGITQSPKYLFRKEGQNVTLSCEQNLNHDAMYWYRQDPGQGLRLIYYSQIVNDFQKGDIAEGYSVSREKKESFPLTVTSAQKNPTAFYLCASTSGTLFGEKLFFGSGTQLSVL.

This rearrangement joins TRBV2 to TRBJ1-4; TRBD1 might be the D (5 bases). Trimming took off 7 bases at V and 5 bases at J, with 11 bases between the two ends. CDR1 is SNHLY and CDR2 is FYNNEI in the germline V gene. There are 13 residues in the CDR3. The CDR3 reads CASNRQQNEKLFF. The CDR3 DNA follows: TGTGCCAGCAATCGACAGCAGAATGAAAAACTGTTTTTT.

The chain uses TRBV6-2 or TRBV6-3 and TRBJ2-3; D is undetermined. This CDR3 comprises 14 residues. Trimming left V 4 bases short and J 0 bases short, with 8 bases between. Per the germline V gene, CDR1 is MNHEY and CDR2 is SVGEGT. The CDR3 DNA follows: TGTGCCAGCAGTTCTGACACAAGCACAGATACGCAGTATTTT. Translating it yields CASSSDTSTDTQYF.

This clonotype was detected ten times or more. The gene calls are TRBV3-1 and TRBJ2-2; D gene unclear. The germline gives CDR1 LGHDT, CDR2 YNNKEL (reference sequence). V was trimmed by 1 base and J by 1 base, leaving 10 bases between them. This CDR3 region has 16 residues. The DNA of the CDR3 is TGTGCCAGCAGCCAAGGAGGTCGGCAGAACACCGGGGAGCTGTTTTTT. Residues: CASSQGGRQNTGELFF.

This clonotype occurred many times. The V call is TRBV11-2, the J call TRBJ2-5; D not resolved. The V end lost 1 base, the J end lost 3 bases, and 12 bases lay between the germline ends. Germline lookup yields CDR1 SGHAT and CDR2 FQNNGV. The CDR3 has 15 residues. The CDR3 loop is CASSLGFPAKETQYF. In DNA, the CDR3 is TGTGCCAGCAGCTTAGGATTCCCAGCTAAAGAGACCCAGTACTTC.

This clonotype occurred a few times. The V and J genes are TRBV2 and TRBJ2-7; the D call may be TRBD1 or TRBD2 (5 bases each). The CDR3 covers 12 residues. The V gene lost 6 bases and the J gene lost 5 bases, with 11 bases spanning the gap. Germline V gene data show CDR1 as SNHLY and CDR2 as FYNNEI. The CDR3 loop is CASRRGLDEQYF. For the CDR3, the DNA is TGTGCCAGCAGGAGGGGTCTCGACGAGCAGTACTTC.

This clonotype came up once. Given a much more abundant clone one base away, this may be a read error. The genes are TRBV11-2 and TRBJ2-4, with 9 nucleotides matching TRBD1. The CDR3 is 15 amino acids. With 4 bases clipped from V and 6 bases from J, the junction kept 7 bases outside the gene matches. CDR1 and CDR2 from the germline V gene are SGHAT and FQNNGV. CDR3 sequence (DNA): TGTGCCAGCAGCTCGGACAGGGGTTCCGGAAACATTCAGTACTTC. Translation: CASSSDRGSGNIQYF.

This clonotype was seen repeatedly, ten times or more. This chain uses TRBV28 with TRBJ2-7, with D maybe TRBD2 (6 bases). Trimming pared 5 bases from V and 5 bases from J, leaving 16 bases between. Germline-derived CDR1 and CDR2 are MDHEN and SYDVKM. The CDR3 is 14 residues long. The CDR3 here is CASSISSPGDEQYF. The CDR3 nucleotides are TGTGCCAGCAGTATATCCTCCCCGGGAGACGAGCAGTACTTC.

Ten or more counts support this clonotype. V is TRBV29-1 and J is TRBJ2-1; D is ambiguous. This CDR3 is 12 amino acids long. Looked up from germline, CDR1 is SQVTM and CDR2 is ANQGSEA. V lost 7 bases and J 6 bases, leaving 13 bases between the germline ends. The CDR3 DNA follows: TGCAGCGCTGGCGGATTAACCAATGAGCAGTTCTTC. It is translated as CSAGGLTNEQFF.

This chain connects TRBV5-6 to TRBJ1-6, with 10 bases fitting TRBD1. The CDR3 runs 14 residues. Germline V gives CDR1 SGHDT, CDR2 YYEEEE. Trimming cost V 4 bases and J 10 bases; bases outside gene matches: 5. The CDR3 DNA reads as TGTGCCAGCAGCAGACAGGGGGCAGGATCACCCCTCCACTTT. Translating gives CASSRQGAGSPLHF. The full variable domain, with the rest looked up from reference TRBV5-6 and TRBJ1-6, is DAGVTQSPTHLIKTRGQQVTLRCSPKSGHDTVSWYQQALGQGPQFIFQYYEEEERQRGNFPDRFSGHQFPNYSSELNVNALLLGDSALYLCASSRQGAGSPLHFGNGTRLTVT.

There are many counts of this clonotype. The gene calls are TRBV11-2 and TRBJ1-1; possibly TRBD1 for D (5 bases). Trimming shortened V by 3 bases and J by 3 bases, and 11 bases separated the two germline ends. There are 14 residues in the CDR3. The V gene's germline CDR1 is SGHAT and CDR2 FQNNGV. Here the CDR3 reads CASSFRVGDTEAFF. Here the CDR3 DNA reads TGTGCCAGCAGCTTCAGGGTCGGAGACACTGAAGCTTTCTTT.

CDR3 in DNA: TGTGCCAGCAGTTTATTGCAGGGACACAATGAGCAGTTCTTC. Protein sequence: CASSLLQGHNEQFF. The chain joins TRBV28 to TRBJ2-1, with D perhaps being TRBD1 or TRBD2 (5 bases each). The CDR3 extends over 14 amino acids. Trimming removed 1 base at V and 5 bases at J, with 9 bases between. Germline V CDR1 and CDR2: MDHEN, SYDVKM.

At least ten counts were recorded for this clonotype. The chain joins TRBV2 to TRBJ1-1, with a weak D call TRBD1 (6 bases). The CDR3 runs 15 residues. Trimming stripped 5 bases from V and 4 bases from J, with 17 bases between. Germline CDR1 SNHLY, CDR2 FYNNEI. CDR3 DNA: TGTGCCAGCAGTACGTCAGGGGTAATGGGCACTGAAGCTTTCTTT. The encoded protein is CASSTSGVMGTEAFF.

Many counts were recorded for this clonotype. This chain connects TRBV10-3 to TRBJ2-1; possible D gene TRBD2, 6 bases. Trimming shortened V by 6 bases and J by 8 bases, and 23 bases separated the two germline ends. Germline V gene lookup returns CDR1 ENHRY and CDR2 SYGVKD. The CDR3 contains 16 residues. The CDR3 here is CAISPSPGTDFDEQFF. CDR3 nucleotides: TGTGCCATCAGCCCCTCCCCCGGGACTGACTTCGATGAGCAGTTCTTC.

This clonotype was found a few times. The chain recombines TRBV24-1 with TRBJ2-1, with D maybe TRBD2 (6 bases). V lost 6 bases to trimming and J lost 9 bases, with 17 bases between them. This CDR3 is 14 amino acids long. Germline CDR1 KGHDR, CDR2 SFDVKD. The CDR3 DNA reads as TGTGCCACCAGTAATACGGGAGTTACTCGTGAGCAGTTCTTC. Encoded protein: CATSNTGVTREQFF.

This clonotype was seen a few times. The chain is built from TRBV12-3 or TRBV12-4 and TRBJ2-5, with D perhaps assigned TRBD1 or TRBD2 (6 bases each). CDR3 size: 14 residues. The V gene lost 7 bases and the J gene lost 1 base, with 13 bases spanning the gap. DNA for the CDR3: TGTGCCAGCATTCTAGGGGGACTCCAAGAGACCCAGTACTTC. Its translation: CASILGGLQETQYF.

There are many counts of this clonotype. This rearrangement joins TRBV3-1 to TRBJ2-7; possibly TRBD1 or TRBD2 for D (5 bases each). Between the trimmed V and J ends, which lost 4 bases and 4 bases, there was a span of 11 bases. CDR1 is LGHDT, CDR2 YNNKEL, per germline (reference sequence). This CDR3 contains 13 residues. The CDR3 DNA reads TGTGCCAGCAGCCCGGGACGCTCGTACGAGCAGTACTTC. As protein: CASSPGRSYEQYF.

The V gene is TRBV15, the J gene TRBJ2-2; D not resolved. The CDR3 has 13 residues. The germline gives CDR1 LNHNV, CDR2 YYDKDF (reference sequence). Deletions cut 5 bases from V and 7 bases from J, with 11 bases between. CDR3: CATSRQLGGELFF. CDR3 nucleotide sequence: TGTGCCACCAGCCGGCAGCTTGGCGGGGAGCTGTTTTTT.

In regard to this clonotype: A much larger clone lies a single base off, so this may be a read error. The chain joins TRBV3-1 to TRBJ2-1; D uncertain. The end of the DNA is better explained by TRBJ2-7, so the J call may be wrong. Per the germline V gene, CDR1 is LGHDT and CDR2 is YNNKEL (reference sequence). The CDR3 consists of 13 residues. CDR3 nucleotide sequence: TGTGCCAGCAGCCAAGTTGTAGGCAATGAGCAGTACTTC. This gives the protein CASSQVVGNEQYF.

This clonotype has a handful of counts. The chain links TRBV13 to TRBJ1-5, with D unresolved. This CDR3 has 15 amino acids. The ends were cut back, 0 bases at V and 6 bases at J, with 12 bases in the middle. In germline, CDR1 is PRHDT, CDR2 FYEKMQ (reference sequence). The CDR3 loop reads CASSLGRGMGQPQHF. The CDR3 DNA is TGTGCCAGCAGCTTAGGCCGGGGAATGGGTCAGCCCCAGCATTTT.

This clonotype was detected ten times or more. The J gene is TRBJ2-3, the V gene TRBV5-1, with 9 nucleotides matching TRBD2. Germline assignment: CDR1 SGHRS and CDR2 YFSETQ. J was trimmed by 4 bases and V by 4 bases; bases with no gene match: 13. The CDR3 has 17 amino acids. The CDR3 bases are TGCGCCAGCAGCCGGATTGTTGGCGGGGGGGGCGCAGATACGCAGTATTTT. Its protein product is CASSRIVGGGGADTQYF.

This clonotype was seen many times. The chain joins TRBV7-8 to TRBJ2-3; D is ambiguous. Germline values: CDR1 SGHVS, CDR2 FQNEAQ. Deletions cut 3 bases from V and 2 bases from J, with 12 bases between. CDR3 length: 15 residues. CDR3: CASSLYNGYTDTQYF. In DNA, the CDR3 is TGTGCCAGCAGCTTGTATAACGGTTACACAGATACGCAGTATTTT.

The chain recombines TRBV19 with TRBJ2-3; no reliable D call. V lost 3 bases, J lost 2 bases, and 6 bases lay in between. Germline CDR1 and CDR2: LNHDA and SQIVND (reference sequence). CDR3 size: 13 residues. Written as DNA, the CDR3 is TGTGCCAGTAGTATTGGGTACACAGATACGCAGTATTTT. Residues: CASSIGYTDTQYF. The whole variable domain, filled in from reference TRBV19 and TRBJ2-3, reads DGGITQSPKYLFRKEGQNVTLSCEQNLNHDAMYWYRQDPGQGLRLIYYSQIVNDFQKGDIAEGYSVSREKKESFPLTVTSAQKNPTAFYLCASSIGYTDTQYFGPGTRLTVL.

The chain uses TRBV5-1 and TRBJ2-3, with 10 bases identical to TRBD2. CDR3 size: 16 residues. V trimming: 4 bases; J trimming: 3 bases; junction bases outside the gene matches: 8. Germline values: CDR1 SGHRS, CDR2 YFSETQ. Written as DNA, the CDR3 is TGCGCCAGCAGCGTAGAGCGGGAGGGCCGTACAGATACGCAGTATTTT. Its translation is CASSVEREGRTDTQYF.

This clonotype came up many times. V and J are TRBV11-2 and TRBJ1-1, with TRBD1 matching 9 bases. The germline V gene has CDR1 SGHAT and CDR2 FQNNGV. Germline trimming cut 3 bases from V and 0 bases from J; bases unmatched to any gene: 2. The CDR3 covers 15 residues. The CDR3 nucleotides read TGTGCCAGCAGCTTCAACAGGGGGCTGAACACTGAAGCTTTCTTT. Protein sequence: CASSFNRGLNTEAFF.

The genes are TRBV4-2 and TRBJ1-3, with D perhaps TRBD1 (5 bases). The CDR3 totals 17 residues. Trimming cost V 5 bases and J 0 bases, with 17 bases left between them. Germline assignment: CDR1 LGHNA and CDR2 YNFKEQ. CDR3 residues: CASSSRGDSPSGNTIYF. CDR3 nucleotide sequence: TGTGCCAGCAGCTCCCGCGGCGACAGCCCCTCTGGAAACACCATATATTTT.

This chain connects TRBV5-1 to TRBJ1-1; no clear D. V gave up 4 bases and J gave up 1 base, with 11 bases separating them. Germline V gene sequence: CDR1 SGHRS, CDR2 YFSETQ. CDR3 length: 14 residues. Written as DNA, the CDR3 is TGCGCCAGCAGCACCGAAGACGGGAACACTGAAGCTTTCTTT. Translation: CASSTEDGNTEAFF.

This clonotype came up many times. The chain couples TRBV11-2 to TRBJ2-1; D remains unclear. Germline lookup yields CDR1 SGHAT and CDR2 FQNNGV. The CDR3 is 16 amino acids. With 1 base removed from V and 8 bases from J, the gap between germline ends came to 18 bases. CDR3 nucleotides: TGTGCCAGCAGCTTAGGGCAGGTTCTACCAAACGATGAGCAGTTCTTC. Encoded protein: CASSLGQVLPNDEQFF.